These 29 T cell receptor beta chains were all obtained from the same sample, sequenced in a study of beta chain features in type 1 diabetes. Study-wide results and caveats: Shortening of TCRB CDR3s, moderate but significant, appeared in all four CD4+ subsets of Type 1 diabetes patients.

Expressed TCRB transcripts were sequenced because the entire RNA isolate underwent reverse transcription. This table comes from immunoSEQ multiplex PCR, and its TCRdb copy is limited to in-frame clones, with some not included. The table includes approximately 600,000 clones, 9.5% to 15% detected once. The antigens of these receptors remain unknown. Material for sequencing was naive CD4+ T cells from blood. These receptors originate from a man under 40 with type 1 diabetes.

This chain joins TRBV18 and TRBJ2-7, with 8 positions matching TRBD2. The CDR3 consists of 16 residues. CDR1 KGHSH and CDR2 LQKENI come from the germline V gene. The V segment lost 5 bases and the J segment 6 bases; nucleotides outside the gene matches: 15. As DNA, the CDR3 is TGTGCCAGCTCATATACTACCCGGACTAGCCCCTCCGAGCAGTACTTC. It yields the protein CASSYTTRTSPSEQYF.

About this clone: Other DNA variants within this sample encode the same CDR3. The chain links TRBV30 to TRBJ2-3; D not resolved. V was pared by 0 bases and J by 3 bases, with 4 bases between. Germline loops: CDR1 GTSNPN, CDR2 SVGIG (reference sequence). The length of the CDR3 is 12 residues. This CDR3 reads CAWSVGTDTQYF. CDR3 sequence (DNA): TGTGCCTGGAGTGTGGGAACAGATACGCAGTATTTT.

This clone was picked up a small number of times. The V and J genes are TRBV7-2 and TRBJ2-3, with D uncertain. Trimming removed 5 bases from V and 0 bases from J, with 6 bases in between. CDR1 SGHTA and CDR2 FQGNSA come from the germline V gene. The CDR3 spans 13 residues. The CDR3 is CASSVTSTDTQYF. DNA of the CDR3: TGTGCCAGCAGCGTGACTAGCACAGATACGCAGTATTTT.

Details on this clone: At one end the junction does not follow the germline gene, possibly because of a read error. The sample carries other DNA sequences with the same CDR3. DNA for the CDR3: TGTGCCACCAGCGCACAGGGGGCAAGTGGCTACACTTTC. Encoded protein: CATSAQGASGYTF. The V and J genes are TRBV15 and TRBJ1-2, with 9 bases fitting TRBD1. CDR3 length: 13 residues. Germline V CDR1 and CDR2: LNHNV, YYDKDF (reference sequence).

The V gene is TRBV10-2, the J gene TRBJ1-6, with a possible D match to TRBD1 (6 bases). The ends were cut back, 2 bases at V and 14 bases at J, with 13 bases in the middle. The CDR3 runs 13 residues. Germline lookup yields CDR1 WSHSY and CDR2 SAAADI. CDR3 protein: CASSERKQGTLHF. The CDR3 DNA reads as TGCGCCAGCAGTGAGAGAAAGCAGGGGACCCTCCACTTT.

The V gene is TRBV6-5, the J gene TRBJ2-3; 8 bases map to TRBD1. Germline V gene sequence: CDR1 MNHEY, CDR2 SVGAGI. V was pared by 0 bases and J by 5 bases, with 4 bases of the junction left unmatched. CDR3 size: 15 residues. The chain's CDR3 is CASSYSGQGGDTQYF. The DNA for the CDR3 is TGTGCCAGCAGTTACTCAGGACAGGGTGGAGATACGCAGTATTTT.

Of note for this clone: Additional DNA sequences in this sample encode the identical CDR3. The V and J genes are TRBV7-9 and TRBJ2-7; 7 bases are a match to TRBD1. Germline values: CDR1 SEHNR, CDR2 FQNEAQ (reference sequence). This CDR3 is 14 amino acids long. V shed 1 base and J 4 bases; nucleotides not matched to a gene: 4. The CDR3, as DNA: TGTGCCAGCAGCTTAGGACAGGGTAATTACGAGCAGTACTTC. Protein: CASSLGQGNYEQYF.

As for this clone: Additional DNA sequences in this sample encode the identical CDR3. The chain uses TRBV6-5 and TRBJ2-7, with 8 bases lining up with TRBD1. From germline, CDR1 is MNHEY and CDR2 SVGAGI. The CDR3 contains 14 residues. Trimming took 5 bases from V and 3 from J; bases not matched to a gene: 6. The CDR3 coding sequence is TGTGCCAGCAGTCCTCGGACAGGGAGCTACGAGCAGTACTTC. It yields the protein CASSPRTGSYEQYF.

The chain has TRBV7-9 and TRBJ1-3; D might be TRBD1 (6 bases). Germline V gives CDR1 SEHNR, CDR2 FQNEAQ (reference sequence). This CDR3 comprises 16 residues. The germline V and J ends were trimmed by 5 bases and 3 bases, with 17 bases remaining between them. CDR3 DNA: TGTGCCAGCAGCCCACCGGGGACAACGCGTGGAAACACCATATATTTT. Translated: CASSPPGTTRGNTIYF.

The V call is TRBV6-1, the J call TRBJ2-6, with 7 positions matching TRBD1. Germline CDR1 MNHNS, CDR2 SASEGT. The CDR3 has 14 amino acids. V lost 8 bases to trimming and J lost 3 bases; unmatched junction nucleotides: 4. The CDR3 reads CASVTGDGANVLTF. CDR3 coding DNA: TGTGCCAGCGTTACAGGGGATGGGGCCAACGTCCTGACTTTC.

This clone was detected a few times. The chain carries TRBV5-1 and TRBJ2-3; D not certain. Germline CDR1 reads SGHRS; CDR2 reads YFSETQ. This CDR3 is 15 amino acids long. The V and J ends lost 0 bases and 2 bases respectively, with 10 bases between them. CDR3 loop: CASSLGQSITDTQYF. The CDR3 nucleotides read TGCGCCAGCAGCTTGGGGCAGAGCATCACAGATACGCAGTATTTT.

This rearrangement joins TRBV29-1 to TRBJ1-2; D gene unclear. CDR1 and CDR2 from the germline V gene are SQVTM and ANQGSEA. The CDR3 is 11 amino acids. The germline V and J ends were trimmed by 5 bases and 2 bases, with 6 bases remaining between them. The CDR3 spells CSVLLNYGYTF. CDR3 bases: TGCAGCGTTCTGTTAAACTATGGCTACACCTTC.

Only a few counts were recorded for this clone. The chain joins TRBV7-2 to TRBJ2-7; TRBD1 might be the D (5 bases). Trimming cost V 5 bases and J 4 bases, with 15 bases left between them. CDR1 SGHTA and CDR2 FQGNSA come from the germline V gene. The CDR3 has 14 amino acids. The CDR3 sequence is CASSPEWAGYEQYF. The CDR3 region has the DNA TGTGCCAGCAGCCCCGAATGGGCAGGGTACGAGCAGTACTTC.

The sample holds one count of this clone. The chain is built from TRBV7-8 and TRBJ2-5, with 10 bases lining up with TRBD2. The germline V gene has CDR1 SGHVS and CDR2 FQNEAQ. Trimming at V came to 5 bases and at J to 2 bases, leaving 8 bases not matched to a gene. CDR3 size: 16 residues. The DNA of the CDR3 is TGTGCCAGCAGCCCTAGACTAGCGGGTGTTCAAGAGACCCAGTACTTC. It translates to CASSPRLAGVQETQYF. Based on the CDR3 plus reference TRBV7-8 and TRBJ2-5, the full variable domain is GAGVSQSPRYKVAKRGQDVALRCDPISGHVSLFWYQQALGQGPEFLTYFQNEAQLDKSGLPSDRFFAERPEGSVSTLKIQRTQQEDSAVYLCASSPRLAGVQETQYFGPGTRLLVL.

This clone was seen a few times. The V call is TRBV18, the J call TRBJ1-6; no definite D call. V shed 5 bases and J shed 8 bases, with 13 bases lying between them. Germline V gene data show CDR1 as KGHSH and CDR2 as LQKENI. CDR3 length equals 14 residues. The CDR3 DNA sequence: TGTGCCAGCTCATCTCGGCAAAGCGATTCACCCCTCCACTTT. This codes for CASSSRQSDSPLHF.

The CDR3 coding sequence is TGTGCCAGCAGTACAGGGTCGGGGGAGCAGTACTTC. Its protein is CASSTGSGEQYF. The rearrangement uses TRBV9 and TRBJ2-7, with a tentative D call TRBD1 (6 bases). The CDR3 covers 12 residues. Per the germline V gene, CDR1 is SGDLS and CDR2 is YYNGEE. V shed 5 bases and J shed 7 bases, with 13 bases lying between them. The full variable domain, completed using reference TRBV9 and TRBJ2-7, is DSGVTQTPKHLITATGQRVTLRCSPRSGDLSVYWYQQSLDQGLQFLIQYYNGEERAKGNILERFSAQQFPDLHSELNLSSLELGDSALYFCASSTGSGEQYFGPGTRLTVT.

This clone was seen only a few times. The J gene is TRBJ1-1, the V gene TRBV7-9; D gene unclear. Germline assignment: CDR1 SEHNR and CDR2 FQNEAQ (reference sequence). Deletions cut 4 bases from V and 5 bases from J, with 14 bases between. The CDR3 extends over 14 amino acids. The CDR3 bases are TGTGCCAGCAGCTCCGCAGTCATTCGGACTGAAGCTTTCTTT. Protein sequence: CASSSAVIRTEAFF.

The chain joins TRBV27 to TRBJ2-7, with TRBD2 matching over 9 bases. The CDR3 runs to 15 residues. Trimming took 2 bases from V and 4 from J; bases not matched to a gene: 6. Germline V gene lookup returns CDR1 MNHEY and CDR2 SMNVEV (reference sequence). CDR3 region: CASSLVRGGHYEQYF. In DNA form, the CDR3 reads TGTGCCAGCAGTTTAGTGCGGGGGGGCCATTACGAGCAGTACTTC.

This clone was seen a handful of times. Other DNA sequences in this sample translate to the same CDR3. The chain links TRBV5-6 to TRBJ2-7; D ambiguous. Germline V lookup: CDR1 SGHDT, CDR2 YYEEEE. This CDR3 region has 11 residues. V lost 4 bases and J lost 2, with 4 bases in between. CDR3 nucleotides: TGTGCCAGCAGCGCAGCCTACGAGCAGTACTTC. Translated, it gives CASSAAYEQYF.

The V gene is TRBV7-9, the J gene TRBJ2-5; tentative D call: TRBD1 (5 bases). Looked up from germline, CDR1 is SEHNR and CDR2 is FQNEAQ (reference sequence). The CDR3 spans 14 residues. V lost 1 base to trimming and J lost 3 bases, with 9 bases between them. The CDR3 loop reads CASSLGVGEETQYF. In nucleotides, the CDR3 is TGTGCCAGCAGCTTAGGAGTAGGGGAAGAGACCCAGTACTTC.

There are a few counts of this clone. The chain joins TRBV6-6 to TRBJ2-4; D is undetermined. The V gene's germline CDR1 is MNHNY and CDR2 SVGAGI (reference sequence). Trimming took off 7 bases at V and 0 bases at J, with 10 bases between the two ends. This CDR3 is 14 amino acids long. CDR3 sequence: CASTRNLAKNIQYF. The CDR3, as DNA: TGTGCCAGCACGAGAAACCTAGCCAAAAACATTCAGTACTTC.

For the CDR3, the DNA is TGTGCCAGCAGTTTCGCGACGGAGGGGAATGAGCAGTTCTTC. Residues: CASSFATEGNEQFF. The V call is TRBV6-6, the J call TRBJ2-1; tentative D call: TRBD2 (6 bases). The CDR3 contains 14 residues. Germline V gene lookup returns CDR1 MNHNY and CDR2 SVGAGI (reference sequence). The V and J ends lost 4 bases and 7 bases respectively, with 14 bases between them.

CDR3 sequence: CASSYGAANYGYTF. DNA of the CDR3: TGTGCCAGCAGTTACGGGGCAGCCAACTATGGCTACACCTTC. The chain couples TRBV6-6 to TRBJ1-2, with D tentatively TRBD1 (5 bases). The germline V and J ends were trimmed by 2 bases and 2 bases, with 9 bases remaining between them. The germline CDR1 and CDR2 sequences are MNHNY and SVGAGI (reference sequence). The CDR3 runs 14 residues.

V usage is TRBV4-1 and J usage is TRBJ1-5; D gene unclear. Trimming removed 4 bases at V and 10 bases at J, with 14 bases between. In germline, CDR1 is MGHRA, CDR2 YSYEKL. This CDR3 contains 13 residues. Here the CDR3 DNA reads TGCGCCAGCAGCCGGATTCCGGGCAGCCCCCAGCATTTT. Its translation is CASSRIPGSPQHF.

CDR3 region: CASSASAGQNTGELFF. CDR3 DNA: TGTGCCAGCAGCGCCTCCGCGGGGCAAAACACCGGGGAGCTGTTTTTT. The chain couples TRBV9 to TRBJ2-2; TRBD2 might be the D (6 bases). V lost 3 bases to trimming and J lost 2 bases, with 14 bases between them. The CDR3 runs to 16 residues. Germline V gene data show CDR1 as SGDLS and CDR2 as YYNGEE.

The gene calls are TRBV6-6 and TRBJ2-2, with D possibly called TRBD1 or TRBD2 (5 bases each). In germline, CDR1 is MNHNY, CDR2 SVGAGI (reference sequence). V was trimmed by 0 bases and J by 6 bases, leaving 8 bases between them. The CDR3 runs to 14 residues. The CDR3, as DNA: TGTGCCAGCAGTTACTCGGTGGGGGCCGGGGAGCTGTTTTTT. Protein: CASSYSVGAGELFF.

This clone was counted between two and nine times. CDR3 protein: CASSSGLAGITDTQYF. For the CDR3, the DNA is TGCGCCAGCAGCTCCGGACTAGCGGGGATCACAGATACGCAGTATTTT. This sequence joins TRBV5-1 and TRBJ2-3; 12 bases are a match to TRBD2. Germline V gene sequence: CDR1 SGHRS, CDR2 YFSETQ. Trimming took 3 bases from V and 2 from J; bases not matched to a gene: 4. The CDR3 is made up of 16 amino acids.

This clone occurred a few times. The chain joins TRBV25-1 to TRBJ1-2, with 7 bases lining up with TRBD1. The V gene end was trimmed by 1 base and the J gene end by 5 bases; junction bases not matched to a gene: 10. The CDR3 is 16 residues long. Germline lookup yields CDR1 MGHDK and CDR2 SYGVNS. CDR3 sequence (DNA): TGTGCCAGCAGTGAATTGACAGGGAAGATTTGGTATGGCTACACCTTC. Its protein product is CASSELTGKIWYGYTF.

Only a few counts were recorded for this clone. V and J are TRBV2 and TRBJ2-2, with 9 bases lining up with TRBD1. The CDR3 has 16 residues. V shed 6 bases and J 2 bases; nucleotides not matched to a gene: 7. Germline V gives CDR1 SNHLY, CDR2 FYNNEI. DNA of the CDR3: TGTGCCAGCAGACGGGACAGGGCCGAAAACACCGGGGAGCTGTTTTTT. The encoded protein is CASRRDRAENTGELFF.